This T cell receptor beta chain was recovered during a study of OX40 agonist ivuxolimab in advanced cancers. Study summary: Patients were 82.7% male with ages about 20 to 79, mean 60.

This CDR3 comprises 14 residues. The germline V gene encodes CDR1 SGHRS and CDR2 YFSETQ. The V end was cut by 0 bases, the J end by 5 bases, with 10 bases between. Points on this clone: The target antigen is unknown.

Autoimmune disease history or systemic immunosuppression disqualified patients. Study results and caveats: The mean number of expanded clones was higher in CD8+ T cells than in CD4+. At 0.1 to 3.0 mg/kg, CD4+ and CD8+ blood T cells expanded clonally by week 6.

The method was immunoSEQ multiplex PCR; TCRdb's version includes in-frame clones alone and lacks a portion of them. The table shows tens of thousands of clones, with around 86% occurring only once. The J gene is TRBJ2-3, the V gene TRBV5-1; either TRBD1 or TRBD2 may supply D (5 bases each). This TCR came from an adult with an advanced solid tumor such as melanoma, head and neck, liver or kidney cancer. The source was CD4+ or CD8+ T cells sorted from blood, collected in a trial of the OX40 agonist ivuxolimab. CDR3 residues: CASSLGGVRDTQYF. CDR3 in DNA: TGCGCCAGCAGCTTGGGAGGGGTGAGAGATACGCAGTATTTT.